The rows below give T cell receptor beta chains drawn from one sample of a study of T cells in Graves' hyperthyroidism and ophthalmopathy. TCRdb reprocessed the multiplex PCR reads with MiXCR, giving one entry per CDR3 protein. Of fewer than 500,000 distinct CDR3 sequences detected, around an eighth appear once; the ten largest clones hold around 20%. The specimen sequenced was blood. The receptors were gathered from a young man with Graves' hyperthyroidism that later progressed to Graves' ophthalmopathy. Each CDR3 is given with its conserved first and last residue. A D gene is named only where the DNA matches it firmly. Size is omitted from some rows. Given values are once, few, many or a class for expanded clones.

CDR3: CSAPGTDQETQYF
DNA: TGCAGTGCTCCGGGGACAGACCAAGAGACCCAGTACTTC
size: .
J: TRBJ2-5
D: TRBD1
V: TRBV20-1

CDR3: CASSYGYSNQPQHF
DNA: TGTGCCAGCAGCTACGGATATAGCAATCAGCCCCAGCATTTT
size: many
J: TRBJ1-5
D: .
V: TRBV28

CDR3: CASRRDSTNEKLFF
DNA: TGTGCCAGCAGGAGAGACAGCACTAATGAAAAACTGTTTTTT
size: many
J: TRBJ1-4
D: .
V: TRBV6-1

CDR3: CSARDPRVGNTGELFF
DNA: TGCAGTGCTAGAGATCCCCGGGTTGGGAACACCGGGGAGCTGTTTTTT
size: many
J: TRBJ2-2
D: .
V: TRBV20-1

CDR3: CATSEKTGKEFF
DNA: TGTGCCACCAGTGAGAAAACAGGGAAAGAGTTCTTC
size: .
J: TRBJ2-1
D: .
V: TRBV10-3

CDR3: CASSLGGVDTEAFF
DNA: TGTGCCAGCTCCCTGGGGGGGGTAGACACTGAAGCTTTCTTT
size: .
J: TRBJ1-1
D: .
V: TRBV18

CDR3: CSAMRGARVEQYF
DNA: TGCAGTGCCATGCGGGGGGCGCGGGTCGAGCAGTACTTC
size: many
J: TRBJ2-7
D: TRBD2
V: TRBV20-1

CDR3: CATSDSTGKLKKLFF
DNA: TGTGCCACCAGTGATTCGACAGGGAAACTGAAAAAACTGTTTTTT
size: .
J: TRBJ1-4
D: TRBD1
V: TRBV24-1

CDR3: CASSEGGRAEKLFF
DNA: TGTGCCAGCAGTGAAGGGGGACGAGCAGAAAAACTGTTTTTT
size: .
J: TRBJ1-4
D: .
V: TRBV6-1

CDR3: CASSLAGLGRETQYF
DNA: TGTGCCAGCAGTTTAGCGGGACTGGGGCGAGAGACCCAGTACTTC
size: .
J: TRBJ2-5
D: .
V: TRBV27

CDR3: CASSQQIYSNQPQHF
DNA: TGTGCCAGCAGCCAACAGATTTATAGCAATCAGCCCCAGCATTTT
size: .
J: TRBJ1-5
D: .
V: TRBV5-8

CDR3: CASGFAKGPQETQYF
DNA: TGTGCTAGTGGTTTTGCGAAGGGCCCCCAAGAGACCCAGTACTTC
size: few
J: TRBJ2-5
D: .
V: TRBV12-5

CDR3: CASSEALLGSAFF
DNA: TGTGCCAGCAGTGAAGCGCTTCTGGGATCTGCTTTCTTT
size: many
J: TRBJ1-1
D: .
V: TRBV2

CDR3: CASRQGSNYGYTF
DNA: TGTGCCAGCAGACAGGGATCTAACTATGGCTACACCTTC
size: many
J: TRBJ1-2
D: .
V: TRBV12-3/TRBV12-4

CDR3: CASSSLPGTKDGYTF
DNA: TGTGCCAGCAGCTCGCTCCCAGGGACGAAAGATGGCTACACCTTC
size: few
J: TRBJ1-2
D: .
V: TRBV7-3

CDR3: CASAPGTTSHTQYF
DNA: TGTGCCAGCGCTCCCGGGACGACATCCCATACGCAGTATTTT
size: few
J: TRBJ2-3
D: .
V: TRBV12-3/TRBV12-4

CDR3: CSARDLRTARTRPLHF
DNA: TGCAGTGCTAGAGATCTGCGGACAGCCCGTACTAGGCCCCTCCACTTT
size: many
J: TRBJ1-6
D: .
V: TRBV20-1

CDR3: CASSLLLRQENTEAFF
DNA: TGCGCCAGCAGCTTACTCTTACGACAGGAGAACACTGAAGCTTTCTTT
size: many
J: TRBJ1-1
D: .
V: TRBV5-1

CDR3: CATNGQGVNEKLFF
DNA: TGTGCCACCAATGGACAGGGGGTGAATGAAAAACTGTTTTTT
size: few
J: TRBJ1-4
D: TRBD1
V: TRBV24-1

CDR3: CASSQDKTLLNTEAFF
DNA: TGCGCCAGCAGCCAAGACAAGACACTTTTGAACACTGAAGCTTTCTTT
size: once
J: TRBJ1-1
D: .
V: TRBV4-1

CDR3: CASSEDGTGPYEQYF
DNA: TGTGCCAGCAGTGAAGACGGGACAGGTCCCTACGAGCAGTACTTC
size: .
J: TRBJ2-7
D: TRBD1
V: TRBV6-1

CDR3: CASSLRRRQETQYF
DNA: TGTGCCAGCAGTTTACGCCGGAGACAAGAGACCCAGTACTTC
size: many
J: TRBJ2-5
D: .
V: TRBV12-3/TRBV12-4

CDR3: CASEAGPSTLGTQYF
DNA: TGTGCCAGCGAGGCGGGGCCGAGTACCTTGGGGACCCAGTACTTC
size: many
J: TRBJ2-5
D: .
V: TRBV2

CDR3: CASSEQGRGEKLFF
DNA: TGTGCCAGCAGTGAACAGGGGCGGGGTGAAAAACTGTTTTTT
size: many
J: TRBJ1-4
D: .
V: TRBV2

CDR3: CASSLAPMARSGNTIYF
DNA: TGTGCCAGCAGCTTAGCACCAATGGCCAGATCTGGAAACACCATATATTTT
size: many
J: TRBJ1-3
D: .
V: TRBV7-8

CDR3: CASSKPGGPQHF
DNA: TGTGCCAGCAGCAAACCGGGAGGGCCCCAGCATTTT
size: .
J: TRBJ1-5
D: .
V: TRBV7-3

CDR3: CSVEVSGNGYTF
DNA: TGCAGCGTGGAGGTTTCGGGAAATGGCTACACCTTC
size: .
J: TRBJ1-2
D: .
V: TRBV29-1

CDR3: CASSLAAGDYNEQFF
DNA: TGCGCCAGCAGCTTGGCAGCGGGGGATTACAATGAGCAGTTCTTC
size: many
J: TRBJ2-1
D: TRBD2
V: TRBV5-1

CDR3: CASSGKVLMNTEAFF
DNA: TGTGCCAGCAGTGGTAAGGTCTTGATGAACACTGAAGCTTTCTTT
size: many
J: TRBJ1-1
D: .
V: TRBV6-1

CDR3: CASINSGTYQETQYF
DNA: TGTGCCAGCATCAATAGTGGGACCTACCAAGAGACCCAGTACTTC
size: many
J: TRBJ2-5
D: .
V: TRBV7-9

CDR3: CASSYSAAGGAKNIQYF
DNA: TGTGCCAGCAGTTACTCGGCAGCGGGGGGGGCCAAAAACATTCAGTACTTC
size: few
J: TRBJ2-4
D: TRBD2
V: TRBV6-5

CDR3: CASSYIPAGSGRTDTQYF
DNA: TGTGCCAGCAGTTATATCCCCGCTGGTAGCGGGCGGACAGATACGCAGTATTTT
size: many
J: TRBJ2-3
D: TRBD2
V: TRBV28

CDR3: CASSLIPGRGNTDTQYF
DNA: TGTGCCAGCAGCTTGATTCCCGGGAGAGGTAACACAGATACGCAGTATTTT
size: .
J: TRBJ2-3
D: .
V: TRBV13

CDR3: CASRGDYSYEQYF
DNA: TGTGCCAGCAGGGGGGACTACTCCTACGAGCAGTACTTC
size: many
J: TRBJ2-7
D: TRBD2
V: TRBV27

CDR3: CASSFWDTPNYGYTF
DNA: TGTGCCAGCAGTTTTTGGGACACACCTAACTATGGCTACACCTTC
size: few
J: TRBJ1-2
D: .
V: TRBV28

CDR3: CASSLEEWNTEAFF
DNA: TGTGCCAGCAGCCTGGAGGAGTGGAACACTGAAGCTTTCTTT
size: many
J: TRBJ1-1
D: .
V: TRBV11-3

CDR3: CAWSATQGLSALFF
DNA: TGTGCCTGGAGTGCTACGCAGGGGTTATCCGCGCTGTTTTTT
size: .
J: TRBJ2-2
D: .
V: TRBV30

CDR3: CASSPRPFGRNTEAFF
DNA: TGTGCCAGCTCACCACGGCCATTCGGCCGGAACACTGAAGCTTTCTTT
size: many
J: TRBJ1-1
D: .
V: TRBV18

CDR3: CASSSDYEPGYTF
DNA: TGTGCCAGCAGCTCCGACTACGAACCCGGCTACACCTTC
size: few
J: TRBJ1-2
D: .
V: TRBV7-9

CDR3: CASSAQGAYNSPLHF
DNA: TGTGCCAGCAGCGCACAGGGTGCTTATAATTCACCCCTCCACTTT
size: many
J: TRBJ1-6
D: .
V: TRBV12-3/TRBV12-4

CDR3: CASRRPNEKLFF
DNA: TGTGCCAGCAGGCGGCCTAATGAAAAACTGTTTTTT
size: many
J: TRBJ1-4
D: .
V: TRBV6-1

CDR3: CASSMGQGGNQPQHF
DNA: TGTGCCAGTAGTATGGGACAGGGGGGCAATCAGCCCCAGCATTTT
size: many
J: TRBJ1-5
D: TRBD1
V: TRBV19

CDR3: CASSLAQGASTEAFF
DNA: TGTGCCAGCAGCTTAGCGCAGGGGGCTTCAACTGAAGCTTTCTTT
size: many
J: TRBJ1-1
D: TRBD1
V: TRBV7-9

CDR3: CASRGRGYSNQPQHF
DNA: TGTGCCAGCAGAGGCCGGGGTTATAGCAATCAGCCCCAGCATTTT
size: many
J: TRBJ1-5
D: .
V: TRBV2

CDR3: CASSSRRHSGANVLTF
DNA: TGTGCCAGCAGCTCCCGGAGACACTCTGGGGCCAACGTCCTGACTTTC
size: many
J: TRBJ2-6
D: .
V: TRBV28

CDR3: CASSPLQDAEAFF
DNA: TGTGCCAGCAGCCCCTTACAGGACGCTGAAGCTTTCTTT
size: .
J: TRBJ1-1
D: .
V: TRBV12-3/TRBV12-4

CDR3: CATKSPGLSNQPQHF
DNA: TGTGCCACAAAAAGCCCCGGGCTTAGCAATCAGCCCCAGCATTTT
size: .
J: TRBJ1-5
D: .
V: TRBV19